The entry below describes one TCR beta chain. These data originate in a study of blood T cell repertoires in COVID-19. For the study at large: Italy, Spain and the United States were the sources of the convalescent and acute COVID-19 samples. Sample material is recorded as cDNA or gDNA derived from T cells, B-cell-depleted T cells, or PBMCs.

This CDR3 region has 15 residues. Per germline, CDR1 SEHNR and CDR2 FQNEAQ (reference sequence). V lost 1 base to trimming and J lost 6 bases, with 12 bases between them. As originally analysed: By means of reference gene primer amplification, nucleated cell counts were estimated. The method was immunoSEQ multiplex PCR; TCRdb's version includes in-frame clones alone and lacks a portion of them. From that table come the V and J calls and clone size; the DNA was used to work out D and trimming. The data hold about 110,000 clones, with around nine tenths observed a single time. Sequenced input: peripheral blood. The chain joins TRBV7-9 to TRBJ2-2; a weak D match, TRBD2 (6 bases). This receptor was obtained from a woman between 25 and 40 years old with acute or convalescent COVID-19. CDR3 bases: TGTGCCAGCAGCTTAGTCGCGGGGCCGGCCGGGGAGCTGTTTTTT. Translated: CASSLVAGPAGELFF.